These 31 T cell receptor beta chains originate from one sample sequenced in a study of blood T cell repertoires in COVID-19 (dated by TCRdb to the early 2020s). Library preparation employed the immunoSEQ multiplex PCR assay. TCRdb stores this immuneACCESS table with in-frame sequences only. Part of the clones is absent; in the studies checked, under half of the shortfall reflects unresolved V genes, and no reason is known for the rest. This sample holds 300,000 to 350,000 clones; over 70% were observed only once. Jointly, the top ten make up about 6% of the sample. The sequenced material came from peripheral blood. These receptors originate from a woman aged 45-65 years with COVID-19, enrolled during active disease.

This chain uses TRBV2 with TRBJ1-1; D might be TRBD1 (5 bases). CDR3 length equals 11 residues. Deletions cut 8 bases from V and 4 bases from J, with 8 bases between. Germline-derived CDR1 and CDR2 are SNHLY and FYNNEI. The CDR3 bases are TGTGCCAGCTCAGGGTTCACTGAAGCTTTCTTT. Residues: CASSGFTEAFF.

The chain joins TRBV6-2 or TRBV6-3 to TRBJ2-7; D may be TRBD1 (6 bases). This CDR3 comprises 14 residues. In germline, CDR1 is MNHEY, CDR2 SVGEGT. The V end lost 5 bases, the J end lost 3 bases, and 14 bases lay between the germline ends. CDR3 coding DNA: TGTGCCAGCAGTAACCGGGACACATACTACGAGCAGTACTTC. The encoded protein is CASSNRDTYYEQYF.

The CDR3 is CASSGTGGNQPQHF. The CDR3 DNA sequence: TGCGCCAGCAGTGGAACAGGGGGCAATCAGCCCCAGCATTTT. This chain joins TRBV10-2 and TRBJ1-5, with TRBD1 identical over 7 bases. V lost 4 bases, J lost 2 bases, and 2 bases stayed unmatched. There are 14 residues in the CDR3. The germline CDR1 and CDR2 sequences are WSHSY and SAAADI.

A single count supports this clone. V gene TRBV12-3 or TRBV12-4 combines with J gene TRBJ2-1; no definite D call. This CDR3 comprises 9 residues. The V and J ends lost 7 bases and 8 bases respectively, with 3 bases between them. The CDR3 loop is CASTDEQFF. The CDR3 DNA is TGTGCCAGCACGGATGAGCAGTTCTTC.

With respect to this clone: Sequence at one end of the junction differs from germline and may be a read error. The chain recombines TRBV10-3 with TRBJ2-5, with 9 bases aligning to TRBD2. Germline CDR1 and CDR2: ENHRY and SYGVKD. This CDR3 is built from 14 residues. The CDR3 DNA sequence: TGTGCCATCAGGCCCAGCATGCAAGCGGGAGGCCCGAACTTC. This gives the protein CAIRPSMQAGGPNF.

This rearrangement joins TRBV6-5 to TRBJ1-2; 7 bases fit TRBD1. The length of the CDR3 is 12 residues. Germline trimming cut 6 bases from V and 4 bases from J; bases unmatched to any gene: 2. From germline, CDR1 is MNHEY and CDR2 SVGAGI. The CDR3 coding sequence is TGTGCCAGCAGACAGGGGAGCTATGGCTACACCTTC. Translation: CASRQGSYGYTF.

The J gene is TRBJ2-7, the V gene TRBV7-9; D unresolved. This CDR3 region has 15 residues. Trimming took 0 bases from V and 5 from J, leaving 14 bases between them. Germline CDR1 is SEHNR and CDR2 is FQNEAQ (reference sequence). Here the CDR3 DNA reads TGTGCCAGCAGCTTAGCGTTGGCAGGTGACCACGAGCAGTACTTC. Its translation is CASSLALAGDHEQYF.

The gene calls are TRBV19 and TRBJ2-3, with D possibly matching TRBD2 (6 bases). Trimming removed 7 bases at V and 3 bases at J, with 14 bases between. The CDR3 covers 14 residues. Germline CDR1 LNHDA, CDR2 SQIVND (reference sequence). The CDR3 DNA is TGTGCCAGTACCCTGGCGGGATCGACAGATACGCAGTATTTT. Its translation is CASTLAGSTDTQYF.

The chain is built from TRBV5-6 and TRBJ2-4; 14 bases are shared with TRBD2. V shed 0 bases, J shed 8 bases, and the junction held 4 bases outside the gene matches. CDR1 SGHDT and CDR2 YYEEEE come from the germline V gene. This CDR3 is built from 16 residues. The CDR3 bases are TGTGCCAGCAGCTTGGTGACTAGCGGGAGGGCCTACATTCAGTACTTC. Amino acid sequence: CASSLVTSGRAYIQYF.

This sequence joins TRBV27 and TRBJ2-1; 9 bases line up with TRBD1. The ends lost 6 bases at V and 4 bases at J; junction bases unmatched: 7. This CDR3 is 15 amino acids long. Germline assignment: CDR1 MNHEY and CDR2 SMNVEV (reference sequence). The CDR3 sequence is CASRRDRGIYNEQFF. DNA for the CDR3: TGTGCCAGCAGGAGAGACAGGGGGATATACAATGAGCAGTTCTTC.

This clone was seen only a few times. The chain combines TRBV7-8 with TRBJ1-5; a possible D gene is TRBD1 (5 bases). The length of the CDR3 is 13 residues. The germline V gene has CDR1 SGHVS and CDR2 FQNEAQ. Trimming shortened V by 5 bases and J by 5 bases, and 10 bases separated the two germline ends. CDR3 amino acids: CASSAARDQPQHF. The DNA for the CDR3 is TGTGCCAGCAGCGCAGCCAGGGATCAGCCCCAGCATTTT.

This rearrangement joins TRBV9 to TRBJ1-2, with D possibly TRBD1 on 5 matching bases. The germline gives CDR1 SGDLS, CDR2 YYNGEE. The CDR3 consists of 16 residues. Trimming shortened V by 3 bases and J by 0 bases, and 15 bases separated the two germline ends. CDR3: CASSATDRFSNYGYTF. The CDR3, as DNA: TGTGCCAGCAGCGCTACAGACAGATTTTCTAACTATGGCTACACCTTC.

J is TRBJ2-3 and V is TRBV5-6; D is perhaps TRBD2 (6 bases). Trimming cost V 2 bases and J 5 bases, with 15 bases left between them. There are 15 residues in the CDR3. Germline values: CDR1 SGHDT, CDR2 YYEEEE. The CDR3 here is CASSLWGLPGDTQYF. The DNA of the CDR3 is TGTGCCAGCAGCTTATGGGGACTCCCGGGAGATACGCAGTATTTT.

The V gene is TRBV6-2 or TRBV6-3, the J gene TRBJ1-5; TRBD1 aligns across 10 bases. Germline CDR1 MNHEY, CDR2 SVGEGT. There are 15 residues in the CDR3. Unmatched junction bases numbered 6, after V lost 4 bases and J lost 6 bases. The CDR3 spells CASSSGQGFSQPQHF. As DNA, the CDR3 is TGTGCCAGCAGTTCGGGACAGGGGTTTAGTCAGCCCCAGCATTTT.

This chain links TRBV7-2 with TRBJ2-7; D is perhaps TRBD1 (5 bases). CDR3 length equals 14 residues. The ends were cut back, 2 bases at V and 5 bases at J, with 13 bases in the middle. Germline V gene sequence: CDR1 SGHTA, CDR2 FQGNSA. CDR3 residues: CASSLRTGTNEQYF. CDR3 bases: TGTGCCAGCAGCTTAAGAACAGGCACAAACGAGCAGTACTTC.

The V and J genes are TRBV27 and TRBJ1-6; tentative D call: TRBD1 (6 bases). Per germline, CDR1 MNHEY and CDR2 SMNVEV (reference sequence). This CDR3 is 17 amino acids long. The V end was cut by 0 bases, the J end by 7 bases, with 16 bases between. The CDR3 protein is CASSLSRGGRSNSPLHF. CDR3 sequence (DNA): TGTGCCAGCAGTTTATCCCGGGGGGGGCGTAGCAATTCACCCCTCCACTTT.

The rearrangement uses TRBV6-5 and TRBJ1-5; a weak D match, TRBD1 (6 bases). Germline CDR1 reads MNHEY; CDR2 reads SVGAGI. This CDR3 contains 14 residues. V was cut by 6 bases and J by 4 bases, with 13 bases left in between. The DNA for the CDR3 is TGTGCCAGCAGAGTGGGGGCAGGTAATCAGCCCCAGCATTTT. Protein: CASRVGAGNQPQHF.

The V gene is TRBV4-2, the J gene TRBJ2-7; 9 bases fit TRBD2. The CDR3 runs 19 residues. Looked up from germline, CDR1 is LGHNA and CDR2 is YNFKEQ. The V and J ends lost 0 bases and 5 bases, in that order; junction bases with no gene match: 17. This chain's CDR3 is CASSQDLARWGGRGNEQYF. The CDR3 nucleotides are TGTGCCAGCAGCCAAGATCTCGCAAGGTGGGGCGGGAGGGGAAACGAGCAGTACTTC.

The chain employs TRBV29-1 and TRBJ1-2; TRBD1 matches 7 bases. The CDR3 is made up of 13 amino acids. Trimming took 5 bases from V and 6 from J; bases not matched to a gene: 9. Per the germline V gene, CDR1 is SQVTM and CDR2 is ANQGSEA. This CDR3 reads CSVTDRTPDGYTF. As DNA, the CDR3 is TGCAGCGTTACGGACAGGACCCCCGATGGCTACACCTTC.

The chain recombines TRBV18 with TRBJ2-3; D perhaps matches TRBD1 (5 bases). CDR1 KGHSH and CDR2 LQKENI come from the germline V gene. V lost 2 bases and J lost 1, with 13 bases in between. The CDR3 sequence is 16 residues long. The CDR3 region is CASSPFAPTGTDTQYF. DNA of the CDR3: TGTGCCAGCTCACCATTCGCACCGACAGGCACAGATACGCAGTATTTT.

Worth noting for this clone: The same CDR3 arises from other DNA sequences in this sample as well. V is TRBV18 and J is TRBJ1-2, with unresolved D. Germline CDR1 KGHSH, CDR2 LQKENI. The CDR3 contains 13 residues. V gave up 2 bases and J gave up 3 bases, with 7 bases separating them. This chain's CDR3 is CASSPSRDYGYTF. CDR3 sequence (DNA): TGTGCCAGCTCACCAAGCCGAGACTATGGCTACACCTTC.

The chain carries TRBV30 and TRBJ2-7; 9 bases align to TRBD2. Germline values: CDR1 GTSNPN, CDR2 SVGIG (reference sequence). The CDR3 runs 14 residues. V shed 3 bases, J shed 0 bases, and the junction held 3 bases outside the gene matches. The CDR3 nucleotides read TGTGCCTGGAGCCCGGGACTAGCCTCCTACGAGCAGTACTTC. It specifies CAWSPGLASYEQYF. Variable domain in full (rest from reference TRBV30 and TRBJ2-7): SQTIHQWPATLVQPVGSPLSLECTVEGTSNPNLYWYRQAAGRGLQLLFYSVGIGQISSEVPQNLSASRPQDRQFILSSKKLLLSDSGFYLCAWSPGLASYEQYFGPGTRLTVT.

This rearrangement joins TRBV12-3 or TRBV12-4 to TRBJ1-5; D uncertain. The CDR3 sequence is 13 residues long. Trimming took 6 bases from V and 4 from J, leaving 10 bases between them. CDR3 sequence: CASRVRGNQPQHF. In nucleotides, the CDR3 is TGTGCCAGCAGAGTCCGGGGAAATCAGCCCCAGCATTTT.

The genes are TRBV6-1 and TRBJ1-1; D remains unclear. There are 14 residues in the CDR3. V was cut by 3 bases and J by 1 base, with 9 bases left in between. Germline V CDR1 and CDR2: MNHNS, SASEGT. This CDR3 reads CASSEREENTEAFF. The CDR3 region has the DNA TGTGCCAGCAGTGAGCGGGAAGAGAACACTGAAGCTTTCTTT.

V usage is TRBV6-6 and J usage is TRBJ1-1; 8 nucleotides align to TRBD1. This CDR3 is 14 amino acids long. Germline V gene sequence: CDR1 MNHNY, CDR2 SVGAGI (reference sequence). V lost 2 bases, J lost 6 bases, and 5 bases stayed unmatched. The CDR3 DNA reads as TGTGCCAGCAGTTACGCGGACAGGGCCCCTGAAGCTTTCTTT. Translating it yields CASSYADRAPEAFF.

This clone was recorded once. CDR3 residues: CARKSGTSGRGIETQYF. CDR3 nucleotide sequence: TGTGCCAGAAAATCCGGGACTAGCGGGCGAGGCATCGAGACCCAGTACTTC. The J gene is TRBJ2-5, the V gene TRBV6-9; 12 positions agree with TRBD2. Germline V CDR1 and CDR2: MNHGY, SVAAGI. The CDR3 has 17 amino acids. V lost 9 bases to trimming and J lost 5 bases; unmatched junction nucleotides: 16.

The chain is built from TRBV28 and TRBJ2-7; the match to TRBD1 covers 8 bases. V was pared by 4 bases and J by 4 bases, with 9 bases of the junction left unmatched. This CDR3 spans 15 amino acids. Germline V CDR1 and CDR2: MDHEN, SYDVKM. The CDR3 coding sequence is TGTGCCAGCAGTTCGCGGGACAGGAGTAGGTACGAGCAGTACTTC. It codes for CASSSRDRSRYEQYF.

This clone was observed a handful of times. CDR3 nucleotides: TGTGCCAGCAGTGAAGCTGCGGGGGCAGCTAATGAAAAACTGTTTTTT. It yields the protein CASSEAAGAANEKLFF. This rearrangement joins TRBV6-1 to TRBJ1-4, with D perhaps TRBD1 (6 bases). The CDR3 extends over 16 amino acids. The germline CDR1 and CDR2 sequences are MNHNS and SASEGT. The germline V and J ends were trimmed by 0 bases and 3 bases, with 11 bases remaining between them.

Regarding this clone: A much larger clone differs by one base, so this may be a read error. V gene TRBV7-2 combines with J gene TRBJ2-5; TRBD2 matches 7 bases. Looked up from germline, CDR1 is SGHTA and CDR2 is FQGNSA. This CDR3 comprises 14 residues. CDR3 nucleotides: TGTGTCAGCAGCTCGTCGGCGGGGGTAATGGCCCAGTACTTC. Translation gives CVSSSSAGVMAQYF.

The V gene is TRBV3-1 (or the pseudogene TRBV3-2), the J gene TRBJ1-4, with a possible D match to TRBD1 (6 bases). Germline V CDR1 and CDR2: LGHDT, YNNKEL (reference sequence). The CDR3 is 16 residues long. Trimming cost V 0 bases and J 7 bases, with 15 bases left between them. In DNA, the CDR3 is TGTGCCAGCAGCCAAGATTCGGGGGGCTTTGGTGAAAAACTGTTTTTT. Residues: CASSQDSGGFGEKLFF.

The chain combines TRBV19 with TRBJ2-3; possibly TRBD2 for D (6 bases). Germline-derived CDR1 and CDR2 are LNHDA and SQIVND (reference sequence). With 5 bases removed from V and 6 bases from J, the gap between germline ends came to 15 bases. CDR3 length: 14 amino acids. The CDR3 loop reads CASSSWGVRDTQYF. In nucleotides, the CDR3 is TGTGCCAGTAGTTCTTGGGGGGTCCGCGATACGCAGTATTTT.